A selection of T cell receptor beta chains follows, all from one sample in a study of beta chain features in type 1 diabetes. Method: immunoSEQ multiplex PCR; TCRdb's copy keeps in-frame clones and lacks some. Of 640,000 or so clones in the sample, over 12% are singletons; the top ten hold 0.03% to 0.045%. Input material: naive CD4+ T cells from blood. These receptors all stem from a man between 18 and 35 years old with type 1 diabetes. Both conserved end residues are part of each CDR3. D genes are given only for firm matches. Part of the rows lack a size; the others show once, few, many or a class for expanded clones.

v_call	j_call	clone_size	d_call	cdr3_nt	cdr3_aa
TRBV4-3	TRBJ2-2	-	TRBD1	TGCGCCAGCAGCCAAACCGACAGGGGACCGGGCACCGGGGAGCTGTATTTT	CASSQTDRGPGTGELYF
TRBV7-2	TRBJ2-5	-	-	TGTGCCAGCAGCTTGTGGGGTAGCGTGAGTAAAGAGACCCAGTACTTC	CASSLWGSVSKETQYF
TRBV19	TRBJ2-6	-	-	TGTGCCAGTAGTACGGGACTCGGGGCCAACGTCCTGACTTTC	CASSTGLGANVLTF
TRBV15	TRBJ2-3	few	TRBD1	TGTGCCACCAGCAGGGACAGGGGGCGAGATACGCAGTATTTT	CATSRDRGRDTQYF
TRBV29-1	TRBJ2-7	few	TRBD1	TGCAGCGTTGTTGACAGGGGGCCCTACGAGCAGTACTTC	CSVVDRGPYEQYF
TRBV7-7	TRBJ2-1	-	-	TGTGCTAGCAGCCCGGGTGGTTGGAATGAGCAGTTCTTC	CASSPGGWNEQFF
TRBV30	TRBJ2-6	few	-	TGTGCCTGGAGTCCCGGAAGGGCCATTTATTCTGGGGCCAACGTCCTGACTTTC	CAWSPGRAIYSGANVLTF
TRBV30	TRBJ1-6	-	-	TGTGCCTGCATGTCAGGAACCACCTCACCCCTCCACTTT	CACMSGTTSPLHF
TRBV7-9	TRBJ2-5	few	-	TGTGCCAGCAGCTTGGGGAACGGGCCGATACCCCCGAGGGAGACCCAGTACTTC	CASSLGNGPIPPRETQYF
TRBV9	TRBJ1-4	-	-	TGTGCCAGCAGCGTAAGGTCTCTCGATGAAAAACTGTTTTTT	CASSVRSLDEKLFF
TRBV29-1	TRBJ1-5	few	TRBD1	TGCAGCGTTGGACAGGGGGCTGGCCAGCCCCAGCATTTT	CSVGQGAGQPQHF
TRBV2	TRBJ2-3	-	TRBD1	TGTGCCAGCCCGGGACAGGGGGTAGATACGCAGTATTTT	CASPGQGVDTQYF
TRBV7-2	TRBJ2-1	-	-	TGTGCCAGCAGCCCCGACAGCAATGAGCAGTTCTTC	CASSPDSNEQFF
TRBV28	TRBJ2-5	few	-	TGTGCCAGCAGTTCGGGTGGCCGGGGGACCCAGTACTTC	CASSSGGRGTQYF
TRBV15	TRBJ2-7	-	TRBD1	TGTGCCACCAGCAGAGCGGCCGGGACAGGGTACTACGAGCAGTACTTC	CATSRAAGTGYYEQYF
TRBV27	TRBJ2-1	-	TRBD2	TGTGCCAGCAGTTTCGAACGGGAGGGCCACAATGAGCAGTTCTTC	CASSFEREGHNEQFF
TRBV7-9	TRBJ1-3	-	-	TGTGCCAGCAGCTTCGAGGGGGTAGTAGGAAACACCATATATTTT	CASSFEGVVGNTIYF
TRBV7-2	TRBJ2-3	-	-	TGTGCCAGCAGCTTAGTAAGCCGCACAGATACGCAGTATTTT	CASSLVSRTDTQYF
TRBV5-1	TRBJ2-5	few	TRBD2	TGCGCCAGCAGCTTGGAGCCAGGGCGGGAGGTAGAGACCCAGTACTTC	CASSLEPGREVETQYF
TRBV19	TRBJ1-1	-	-	TGTGCCAGTAGTCAGGGACTCCGGGCCAGGGGCGCCGTGAACACTGAAGCTTTCTTT	CASSQGLRARGAVNTEAFF
TRBV7-2	TRBJ1-2	few	-	TGTGCCAGCAGCCCTGACAGGAACTATGGCTACACCTTC	CASSPDRNYGYTF
TRBV4-2	TRBJ2-7	few	TRBD1	TGTGCCAGCAGCCGACAGGGCCCCTACGAGCAGTACTTC	CASSRQGPYEQYF
TRBV7-7	TRBJ2-2	-	TRBD2	TGTGCTAGCAGCCTTGGGGAGGGTCTCAACGGGGAGCTGTTTTTT	CASSLGEGLNGELFF
TRBV5-1	TRBJ2-5	few	TRBD2	TGCGCCAGCAGCTTCGCGGGAGGAGGGCAAGAGACCCAGTACTTC	CASSFAGGGQETQYF
TRBV19	TRBJ2-6	-	-	TGTGCCAGTAGTAAGAGGGGTTCCCCCACTGGGGCCAACGTCCTGACTTTC	CASSKRGSPTGANVLTF
TRBV20-1	TRBJ1-2	-	-	TGCAGTGCTAGTTACAACTATGGCTACACCTTC	CSASYNYGYTF
TRBV7-9	TRBJ2-5	few	TRBD1	TGTGCCAGCAGCCCGACAGGGCGGGAGACCCAGTACTTC	CASSPTGRETQYF
TRBV29-1	TRBJ2-7	-	TRBD2	TGCAGCGTTGAAGGGTTTAGCGGGACGGGATTCTACGAGCAGTACTTC	CSVEGFSGTGFYEQYF
TRBV7-9	TRBJ2-5	few	TRBD1	TGTGCCAGCAGTGGGACAGACCAAGAGACCCAGTACTTC	CASSGTDQETQYF
TRBV27	TRBJ2-1	few	-	TGTGCCAGCAGTTTAATTATGGGACTTAACAATGAGCAGTTCTTC	CASSLIMGLNNEQFF